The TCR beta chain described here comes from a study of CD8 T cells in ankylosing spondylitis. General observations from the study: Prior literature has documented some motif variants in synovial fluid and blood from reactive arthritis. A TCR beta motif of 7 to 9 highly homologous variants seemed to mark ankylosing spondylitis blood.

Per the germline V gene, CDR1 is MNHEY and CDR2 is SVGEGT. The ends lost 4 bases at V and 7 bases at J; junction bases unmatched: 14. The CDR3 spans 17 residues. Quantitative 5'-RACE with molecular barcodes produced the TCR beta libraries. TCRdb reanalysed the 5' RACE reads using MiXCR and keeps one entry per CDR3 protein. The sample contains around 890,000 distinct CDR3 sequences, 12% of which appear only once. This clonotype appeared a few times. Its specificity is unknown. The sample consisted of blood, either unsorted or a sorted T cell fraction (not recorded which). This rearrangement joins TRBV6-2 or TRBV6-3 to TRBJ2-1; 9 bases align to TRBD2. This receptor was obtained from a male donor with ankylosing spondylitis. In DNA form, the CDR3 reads TGTGCCAGCAGTTTTCGATCGACTAGCGGAGGGGGGAATGAGCAGTTCTTC. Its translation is CASSFRSTSGGGNEQFF.